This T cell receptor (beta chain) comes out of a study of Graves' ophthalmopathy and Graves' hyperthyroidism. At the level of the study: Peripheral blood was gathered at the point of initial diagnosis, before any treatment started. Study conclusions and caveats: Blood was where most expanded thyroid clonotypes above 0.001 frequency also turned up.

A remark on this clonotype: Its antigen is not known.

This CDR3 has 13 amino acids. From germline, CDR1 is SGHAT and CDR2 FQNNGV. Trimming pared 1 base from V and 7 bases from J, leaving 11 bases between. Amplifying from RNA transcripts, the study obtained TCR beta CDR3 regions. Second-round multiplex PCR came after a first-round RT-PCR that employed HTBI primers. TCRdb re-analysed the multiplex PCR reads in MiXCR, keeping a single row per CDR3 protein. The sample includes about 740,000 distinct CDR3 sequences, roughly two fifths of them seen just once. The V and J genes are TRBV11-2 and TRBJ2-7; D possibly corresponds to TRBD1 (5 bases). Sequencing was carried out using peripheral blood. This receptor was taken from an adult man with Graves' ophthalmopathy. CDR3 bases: TGTGCCAGCAGCTTAGGGGGCGCGTGGGAGCAGTACTTC. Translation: CASSLGGAWEQYF. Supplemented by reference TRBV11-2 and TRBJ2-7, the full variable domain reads EAGVAQSPRYKIIEKRQSVAFWCNPISGHATLYWYQQILGQGPKLLIQFQNNGVVDDSQLPKDRFSAERLKGVDSTLKIQPAKLEDSAVYLCASSLGGAWEQYFGPGTRLTVT.